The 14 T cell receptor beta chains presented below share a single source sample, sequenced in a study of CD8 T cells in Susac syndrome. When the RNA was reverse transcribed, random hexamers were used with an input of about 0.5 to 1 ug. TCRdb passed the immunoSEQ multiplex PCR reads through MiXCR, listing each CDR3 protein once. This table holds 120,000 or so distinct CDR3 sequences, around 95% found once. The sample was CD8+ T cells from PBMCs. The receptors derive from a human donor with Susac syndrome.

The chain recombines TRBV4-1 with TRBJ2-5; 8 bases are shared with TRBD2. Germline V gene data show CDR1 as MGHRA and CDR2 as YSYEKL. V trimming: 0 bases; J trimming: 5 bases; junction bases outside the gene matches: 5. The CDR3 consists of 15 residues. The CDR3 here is CASSQDPSSGETQYF. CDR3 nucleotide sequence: TGCGCCAGCAGCCAAGACCCCTCTAGCGGGGAGACCCAGTACTTC.

CDR3 sequence (DNA): TGTGCCAGCAGCGATGGGGGGGGGCGCGGGTCCGAGCAGTACTTC. Its protein product is CASSDGGGRGSEQYF. This chain joins TRBV7-8 and TRBJ2-7, with a weak D call TRBD2 (7 bases). CDR1 and CDR2 from the germline V gene are SGHVS and FQNEAQ. This CDR3 contains 15 residues. Trimming left V 5 bases short and J 6 bases short, with 20 bases between. The full variable domain, rest sourced from reference TRBV7-8 and TRBJ2-7, is GAGVSQSPRYKVAKRGQDVALRCDPISGHVSLFWYQQALGQGPEFLTYFQNEAQLDKSGLPSDRFFAERPEGSVSTLKIQRTQQEDSAVYLCASSDGGGRGSEQYFGPGTRLTVT.

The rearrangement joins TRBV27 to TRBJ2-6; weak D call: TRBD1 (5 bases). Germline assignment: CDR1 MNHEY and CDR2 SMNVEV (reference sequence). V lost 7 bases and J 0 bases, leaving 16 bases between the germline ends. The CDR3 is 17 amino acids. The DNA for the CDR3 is TGTGCCAGCAAGGATGGCAGGGCCGACTCTGGGGCCAACGTCCTGACTTTC. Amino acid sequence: CASKDGRADSGANVLTF.

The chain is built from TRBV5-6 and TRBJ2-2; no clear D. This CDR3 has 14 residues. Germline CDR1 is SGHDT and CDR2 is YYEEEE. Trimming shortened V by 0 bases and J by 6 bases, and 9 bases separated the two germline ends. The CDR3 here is CASSLVSNAGELFF. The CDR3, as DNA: TGTGCCAGCAGCTTGGTCAGTAACGCCGGGGAGCTGTTTTTT.

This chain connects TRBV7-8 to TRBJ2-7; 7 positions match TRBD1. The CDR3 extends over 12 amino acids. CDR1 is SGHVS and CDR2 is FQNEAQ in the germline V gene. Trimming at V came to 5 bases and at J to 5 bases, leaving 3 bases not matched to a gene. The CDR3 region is CASSQDRDEQYF. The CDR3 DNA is TGTGCCAGCAGCCAAGACAGGGACGAGCAGTACTTC.

This chain's CDR3 is CASSQDRGGVYEQYF. In nucleotides, the CDR3 is TGCGCCAGCAGCCAAGATAGGGGTGGGGTCTACGAGCAGTACTTC. The genes are TRBV4-3 and TRBJ2-7; D possibly corresponds to TRBD1 (5 bases). The germline V gene encodes CDR1 LGHNA and CDR2 YSLEER. The length of the CDR3 is 15 residues. Trimming shortened V by 0 bases and J by 3 bases, and 12 bases separated the two germline ends.

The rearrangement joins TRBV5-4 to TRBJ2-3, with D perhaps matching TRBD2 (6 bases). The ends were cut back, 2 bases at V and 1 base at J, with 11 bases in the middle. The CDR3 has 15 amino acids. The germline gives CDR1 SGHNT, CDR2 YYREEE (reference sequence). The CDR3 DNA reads TGTGCCAGCAGCTTTTTCGGGAGCCGCACAGATACGCAGTATTTT. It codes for CASSFFGSRTDTQYF. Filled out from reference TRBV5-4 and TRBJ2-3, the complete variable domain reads ETGVTQSPTHLIKTRGQQVTLRCSSQSGHNTVSWYQQALGQGPQFIFQYYREEENGRGNFPPRFSGLQFPNYSSELNVNALELDDSALYLCASSFFGSRTDTQYFGPGTRLTVL.

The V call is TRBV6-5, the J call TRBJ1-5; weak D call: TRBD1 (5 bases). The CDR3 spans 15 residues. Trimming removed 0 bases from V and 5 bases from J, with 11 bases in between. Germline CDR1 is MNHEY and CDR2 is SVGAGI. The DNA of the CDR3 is TGTGCCAGCAGTTACTCGATTGGGGGGGATCAGCCCCAGCATTTT. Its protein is CASSYSIGGDQPQHF.

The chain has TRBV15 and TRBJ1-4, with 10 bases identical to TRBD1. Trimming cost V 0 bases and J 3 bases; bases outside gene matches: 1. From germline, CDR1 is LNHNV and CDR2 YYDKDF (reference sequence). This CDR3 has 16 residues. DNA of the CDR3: TGTGCCACCAGCAGAGAGACAGGGGGCCCTAATGAAAAACTGTTTTTT. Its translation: CATSRETGGPNEKLFF.

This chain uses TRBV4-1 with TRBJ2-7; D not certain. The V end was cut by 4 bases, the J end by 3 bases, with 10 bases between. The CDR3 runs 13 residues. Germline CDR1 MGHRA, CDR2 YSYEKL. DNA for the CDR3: TGCGCCAGCAGCCGGGCTGAATTCTACGAGCAGTACTTC. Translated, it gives CASSRAEFYEQYF.

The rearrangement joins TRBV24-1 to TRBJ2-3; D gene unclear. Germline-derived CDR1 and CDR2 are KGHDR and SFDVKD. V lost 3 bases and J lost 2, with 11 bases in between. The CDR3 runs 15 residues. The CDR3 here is CATSDRFQATDTQYF. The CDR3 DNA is TGTGCCACCAGTGATCGTTTCCAGGCCACAGATACGCAGTATTTT.

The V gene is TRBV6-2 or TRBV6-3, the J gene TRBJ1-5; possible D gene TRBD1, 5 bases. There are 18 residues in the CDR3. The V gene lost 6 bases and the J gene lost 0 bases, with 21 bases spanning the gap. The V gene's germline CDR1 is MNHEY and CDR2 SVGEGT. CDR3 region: CASRPRGVWRNSNQPQHF. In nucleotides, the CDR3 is TGTGCCAGCAGGCCCCGGGGGGTTTGGCGAAATAGCAATCAGCCCCAGCATTTT.

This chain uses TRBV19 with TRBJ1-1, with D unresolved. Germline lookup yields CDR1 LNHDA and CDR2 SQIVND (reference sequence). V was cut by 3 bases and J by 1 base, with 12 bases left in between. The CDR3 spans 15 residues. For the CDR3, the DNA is TGTGCCAGTAGTATTGGTCGGCGAGGGAACACTGAAGCTTTCTTT. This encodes CASSIGRRGNTEAFF.

CDR3 loop: CASSSPDYGYTF. The CDR3 DNA follows: TGTGCCAGCAGTTCCCCAGACTATGGCTACACCTTC. The V gene is TRBV6-5, the J gene TRBJ1-2, with D unclear. Per the germline V gene, CDR1 is MNHEY and CDR2 is SVGAGI. The V end lost 4 bases, the J end lost 3 bases, and 6 bases lay between the germline ends. The CDR3 has 12 residues.